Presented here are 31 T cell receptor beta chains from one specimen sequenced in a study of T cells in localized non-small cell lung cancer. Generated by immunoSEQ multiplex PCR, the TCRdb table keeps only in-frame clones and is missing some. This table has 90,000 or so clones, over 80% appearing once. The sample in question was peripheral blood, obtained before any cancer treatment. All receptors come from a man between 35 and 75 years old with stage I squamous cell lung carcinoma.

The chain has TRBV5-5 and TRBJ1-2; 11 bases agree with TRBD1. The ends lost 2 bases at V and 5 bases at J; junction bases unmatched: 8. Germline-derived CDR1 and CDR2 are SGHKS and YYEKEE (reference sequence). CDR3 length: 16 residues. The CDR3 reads CASSFPGTGGSYGYTF. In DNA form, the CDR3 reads TGTGCCAGCAGCTTTCCCGGGACAGGGGGTAGTTATGGCTACACCTTC.

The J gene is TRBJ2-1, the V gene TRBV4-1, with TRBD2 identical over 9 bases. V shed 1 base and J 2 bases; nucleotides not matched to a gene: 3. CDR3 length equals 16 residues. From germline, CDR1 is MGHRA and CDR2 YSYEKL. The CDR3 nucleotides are TGCGCCAGCAGCCAAGTCGGCGGGGGGGCCTACAATGAGCAGTTCTTC. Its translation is CASSQVGGGAYNEQFF.

CDR3 loop: CASSNFRIGDFYGYTF. Here the CDR3 DNA reads TGTGCCAGTAGTAACTTCAGAATTGGGGATTTCTATGGCTACACCTTC. The rearrangement joins TRBV19 to TRBJ1-2, with D uncertain. The V end was cut by 4 bases, the J end by 4 bases, with 19 bases between. This CDR3 contains 16 residues. CDR1 is LNHDA, CDR2 SQIVND, per germline (reference sequence).

The CDR3 DNA reads TGTGCCATCAGTGAGGGGGGGGTGAAAAATGAGCAGTTCTTC. Translating gives CAISEGGVKNEQFF. This chain connects TRBV10-3 to TRBJ2-1; 7 bases align to TRBD2. CDR1 and CDR2 from the germline V gene are ENHRY and SYGVKD. The V gene end was trimmed by 2 bases and the J gene end by 7 bases; junction bases not matched to a gene: 5. The CDR3 length is 14 residues.

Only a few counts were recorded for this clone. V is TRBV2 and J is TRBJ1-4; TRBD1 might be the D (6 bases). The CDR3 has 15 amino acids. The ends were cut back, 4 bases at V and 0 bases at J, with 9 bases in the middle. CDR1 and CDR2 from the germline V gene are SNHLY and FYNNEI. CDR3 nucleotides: TGTGCCAGCAGTGGACAGGACGCAACTAATGAAAAACTGTTTTTT. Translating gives CASSGQDATNEKLFF.

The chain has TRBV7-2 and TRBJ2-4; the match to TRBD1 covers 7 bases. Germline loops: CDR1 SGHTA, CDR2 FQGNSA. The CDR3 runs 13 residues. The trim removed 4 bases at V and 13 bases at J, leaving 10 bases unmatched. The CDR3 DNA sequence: TGTGCCAGCAGCTCGGGACAGTTGGCCATACAGTACTTC. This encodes CASSSGQLAIQYF.

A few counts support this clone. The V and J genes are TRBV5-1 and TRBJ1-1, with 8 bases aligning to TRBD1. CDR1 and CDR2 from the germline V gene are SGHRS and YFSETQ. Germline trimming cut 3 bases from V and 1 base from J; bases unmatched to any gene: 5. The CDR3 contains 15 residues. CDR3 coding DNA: TGCGCCAGCAGCTACGGGACAGGACAGAACACTGAAGCTTTCTTT. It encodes CASSYGTGQNTEAFF.

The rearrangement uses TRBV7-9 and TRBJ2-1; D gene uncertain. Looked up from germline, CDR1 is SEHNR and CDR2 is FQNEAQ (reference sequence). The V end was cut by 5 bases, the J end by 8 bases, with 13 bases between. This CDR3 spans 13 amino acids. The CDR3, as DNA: TGTGCCAGCAGCCCCCCAAGTTCTTATGAGCAGTTCTTC. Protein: CASSPPSSYEQFF.

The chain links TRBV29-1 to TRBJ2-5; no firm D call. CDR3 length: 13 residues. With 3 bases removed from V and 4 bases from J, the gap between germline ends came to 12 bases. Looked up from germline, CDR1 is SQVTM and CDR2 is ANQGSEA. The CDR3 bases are TGCAGCGTTGATTTCTCAGTAGGAGAGACCCAGTACTTC. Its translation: CSVDFSVGETQYF.

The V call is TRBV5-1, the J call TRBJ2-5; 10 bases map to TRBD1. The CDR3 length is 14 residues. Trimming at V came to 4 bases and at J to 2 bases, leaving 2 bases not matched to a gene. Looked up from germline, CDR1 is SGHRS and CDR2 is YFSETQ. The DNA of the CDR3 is TGCGCCAGCAGCCCGGGACAGGGGCAAGAGACCCAGTACTTC. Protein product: CASSPGQGQETQYF.

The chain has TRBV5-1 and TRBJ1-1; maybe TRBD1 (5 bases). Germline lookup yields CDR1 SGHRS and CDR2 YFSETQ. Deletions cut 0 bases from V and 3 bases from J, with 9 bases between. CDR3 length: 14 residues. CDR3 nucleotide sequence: TGCGCCAGCAGCTTGGCCGCAGGGTACACTGAAGCTTTCTTT. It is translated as CASSLAAGYTEAFF.

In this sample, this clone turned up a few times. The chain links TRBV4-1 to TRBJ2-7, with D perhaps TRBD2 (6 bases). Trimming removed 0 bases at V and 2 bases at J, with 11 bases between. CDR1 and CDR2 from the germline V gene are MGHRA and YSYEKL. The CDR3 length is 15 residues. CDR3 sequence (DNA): TGCGCCAGCAGCCAAGAATTCGCGGGAACCTACGAGCAGTACTTC. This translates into CASSQEFAGTYEQYF.

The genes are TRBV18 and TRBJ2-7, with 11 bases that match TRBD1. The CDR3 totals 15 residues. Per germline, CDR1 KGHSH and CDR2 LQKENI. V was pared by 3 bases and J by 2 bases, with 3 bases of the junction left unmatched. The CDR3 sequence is CASSPGTGGPYEQYF. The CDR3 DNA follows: TGTGCCAGCTCACCCGGGACAGGGGGTCCCTACGAGCAGTACTTC.

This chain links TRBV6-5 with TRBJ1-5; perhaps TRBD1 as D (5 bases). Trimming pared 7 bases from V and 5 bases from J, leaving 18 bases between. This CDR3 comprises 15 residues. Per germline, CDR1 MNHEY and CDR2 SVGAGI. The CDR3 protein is CASKSREQIDQPQHF. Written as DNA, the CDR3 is TGTGCCAGCAAATCCAGGGAGCAAATCGATCAGCCCCAGCATTTT.

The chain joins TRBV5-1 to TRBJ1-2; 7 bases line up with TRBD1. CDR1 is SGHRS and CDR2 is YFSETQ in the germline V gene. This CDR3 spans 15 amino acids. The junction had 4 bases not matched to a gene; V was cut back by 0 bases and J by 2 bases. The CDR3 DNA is TGCGCCAGCAGCTTGGAGTCAGGGGGAAACTATGGCTACACCTTC. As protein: CASSLESGGNYGYTF.

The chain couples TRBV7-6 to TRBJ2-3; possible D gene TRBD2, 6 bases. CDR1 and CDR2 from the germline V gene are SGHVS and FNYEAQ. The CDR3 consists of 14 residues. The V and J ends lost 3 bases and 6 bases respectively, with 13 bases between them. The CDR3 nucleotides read TGTGCCAGCAGCTTCGCGGGGCTTTCGGATACGCAGTATTTT. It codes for CASSFAGLSDTQYF. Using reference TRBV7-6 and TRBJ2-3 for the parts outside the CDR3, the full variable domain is GAGVSQSPRYKVTKRGQDVALRCDPISGHVSLYWYRQALGQGPEFLTYFNYEAQQDKSGLPNDRFSAERPEGSISTLTIQRTEQRDSAMYRCASSFAGLSDTQYFGPGTRLTVL.

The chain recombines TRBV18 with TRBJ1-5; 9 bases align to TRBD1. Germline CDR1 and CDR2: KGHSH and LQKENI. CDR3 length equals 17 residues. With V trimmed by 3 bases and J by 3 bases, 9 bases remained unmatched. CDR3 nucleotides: TGTGCCAGCTCACCCGCCGTGACAGGGGGGTCCAATCAGCCCCAGCATTTT. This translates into CASSPAVTGGSNQPQHF.

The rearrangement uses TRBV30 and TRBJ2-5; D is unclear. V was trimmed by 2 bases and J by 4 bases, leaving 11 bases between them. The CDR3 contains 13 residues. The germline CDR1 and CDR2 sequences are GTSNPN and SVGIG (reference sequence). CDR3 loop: CAWSRRARETQYF. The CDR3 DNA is TGTGCCTGGAGTCGTAGGGCCCGAGAGACCCAGTACTTC. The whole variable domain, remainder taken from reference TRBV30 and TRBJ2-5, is SQTIHQWPATLVQPVGSPLSLECTVEGTSNPNLYWYRQAAGRGLQLLFYSVGIGQISSEVPQNLSASRPQDRQFILSSKKLLLSDSGFYLCAWSRRARETQYFGPGTRLLVL.

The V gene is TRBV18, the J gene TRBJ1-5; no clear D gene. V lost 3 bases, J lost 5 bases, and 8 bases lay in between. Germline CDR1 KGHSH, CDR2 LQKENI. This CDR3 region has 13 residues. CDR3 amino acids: CASSPNTDQPQHF. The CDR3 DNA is TGTGCCAGCTCACCCAATACGGATCAGCCCCAGCATTTT.

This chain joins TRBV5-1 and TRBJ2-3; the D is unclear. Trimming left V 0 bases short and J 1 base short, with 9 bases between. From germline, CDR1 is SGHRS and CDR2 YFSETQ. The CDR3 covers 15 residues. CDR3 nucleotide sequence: TGCGCCAGCAGCTTGGCCTCGCGTGGCACAGATACGCAGTATTTT. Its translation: CASSLASRGTDTQYF. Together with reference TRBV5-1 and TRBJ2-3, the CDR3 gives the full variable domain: KAGVTQTPRYLIKTRGQQVTLSCSPISGHRSVSWYQQTPGQGLQFLFEYFSETQRNKGNFPGRFSGRQFSNSRSEMNVSTLELGDSALYLCASSLASRGTDTQYFGPGTRLTVL.

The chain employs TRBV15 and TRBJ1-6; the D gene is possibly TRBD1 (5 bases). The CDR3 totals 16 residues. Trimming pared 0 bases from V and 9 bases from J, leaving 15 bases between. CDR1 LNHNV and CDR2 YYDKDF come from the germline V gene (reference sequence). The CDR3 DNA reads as TGTGCCACCAGCAGAGATCGGGGCGGGGAGGGTTCACCCCTCCACTTT. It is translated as CATSRDRGGEGSPLHF.

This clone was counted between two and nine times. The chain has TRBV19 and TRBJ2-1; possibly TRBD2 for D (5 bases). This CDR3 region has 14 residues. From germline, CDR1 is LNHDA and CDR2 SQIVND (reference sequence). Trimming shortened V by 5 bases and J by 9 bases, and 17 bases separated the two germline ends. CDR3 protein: CASSWESALSEQFF. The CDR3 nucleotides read TGTGCCAGTAGTTGGGAGTCCGCGCTGAGTGAGCAGTTCTTC.

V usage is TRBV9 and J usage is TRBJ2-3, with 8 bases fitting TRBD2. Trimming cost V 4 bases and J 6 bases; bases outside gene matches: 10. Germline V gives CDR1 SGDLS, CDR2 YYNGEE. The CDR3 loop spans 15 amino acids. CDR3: CASSFSRGGFDTQYF. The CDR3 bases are TGTGCCAGCAGCTTCTCACGGGGGGGTTTCGATACGCAGTATTTT. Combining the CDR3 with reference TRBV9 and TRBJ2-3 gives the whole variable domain DSGVTQTPKHLITATGQRVTLRCSPRSGDLSVYWYQQSLDQGLQFLIQYYNGEERAKGNILERFSAQQFPDLHSELNLSSLELGDSALYFCASSFSRGGFDTQYFGPGTRLTVL.

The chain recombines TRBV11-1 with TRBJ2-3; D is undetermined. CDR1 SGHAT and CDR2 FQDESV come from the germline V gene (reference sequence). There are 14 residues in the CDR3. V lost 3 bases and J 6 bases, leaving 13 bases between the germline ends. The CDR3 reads CASSFLIQVDTQYF. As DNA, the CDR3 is TGTGCCAGCAGCTTCCTAATCCAGGTGGATACGCAGTATTTT.

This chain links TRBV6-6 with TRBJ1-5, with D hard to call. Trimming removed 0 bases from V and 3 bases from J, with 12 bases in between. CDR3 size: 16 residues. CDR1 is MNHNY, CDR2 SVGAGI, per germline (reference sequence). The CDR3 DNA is TGTGCCAGCAGTTACTCGGCGGGTCAGAACAATCAGCCCCAGCATTTT. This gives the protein CASSYSAGQNNQPQHF.

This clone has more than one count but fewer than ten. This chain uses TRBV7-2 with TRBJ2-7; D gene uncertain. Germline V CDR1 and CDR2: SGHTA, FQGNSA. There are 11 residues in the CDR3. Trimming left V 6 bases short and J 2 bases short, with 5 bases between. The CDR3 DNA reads TGTGCCAGCAGTCCCGCCTACGAGCAGTACTTC. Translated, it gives CASSPAYEQYF.

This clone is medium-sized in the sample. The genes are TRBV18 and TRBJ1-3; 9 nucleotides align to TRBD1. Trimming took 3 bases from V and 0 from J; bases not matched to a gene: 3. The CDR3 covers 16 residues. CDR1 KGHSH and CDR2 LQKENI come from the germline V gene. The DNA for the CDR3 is TGTGCCAGCTCACCGACAGGGGGAAGCTCTGGAAACACCATATATTTT. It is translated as CASSPTGGSSGNTIYF.

The DNA for the CDR3 is TGTGCCACCAGCGCTTTACAGCGCTCTGGAAACACCATATATTTT. Amino acids: CATSALQRSGNTIYF. The chain uses TRBV15 and TRBJ1-3; D is unclear. Trimming shortened V by 5 bases and J by 0 bases, and 11 bases separated the two germline ends. Germline loops: CDR1 LNHNV, CDR2 YYDKDF (reference sequence). The length of the CDR3 is 15 residues.

For the CDR3, the DNA is TGTGCCAGCAGCTTAGATTACGTGAGCCGTGGCTACACCTTC. Translating gives CASSLDYVSRGYTF. The chain has TRBV11-2 and TRBJ1-2; D gene unclear. The CDR3 covers 14 residues. Germline CDR1 SGHAT, CDR2 FQNNGV. V gave up 0 bases and J gave up 7 bases, with 12 bases separating them.

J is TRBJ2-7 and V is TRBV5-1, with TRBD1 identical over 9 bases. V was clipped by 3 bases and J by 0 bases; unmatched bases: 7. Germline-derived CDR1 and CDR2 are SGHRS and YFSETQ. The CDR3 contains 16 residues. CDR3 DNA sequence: TGCGCCAGCAGCTGGACAGGGGCTTCCTCCTCCTACGAGCAGTACTTC. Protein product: CASSWTGASSSYEQYF. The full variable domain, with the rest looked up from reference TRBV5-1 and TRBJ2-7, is KAGVTQTPRYLIKTRGQQVTLSCSPISGHRSVSWYQQTPGQGLQFLFEYFSETQRNKGNFPGRFSGRQFSNSRSEMNVSTLELGDSALYLCASSWTGASSSYEQYFGPGTRLTVT.

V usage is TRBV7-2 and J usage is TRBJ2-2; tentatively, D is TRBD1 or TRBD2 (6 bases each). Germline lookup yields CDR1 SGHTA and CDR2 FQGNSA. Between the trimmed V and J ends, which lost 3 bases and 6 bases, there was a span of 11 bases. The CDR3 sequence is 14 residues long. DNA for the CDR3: TGTGCCAGCAGCTTTTCGGGGGCCTCCGGGGAGCTGTTTTTT. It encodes CASSFSGASGELFF.